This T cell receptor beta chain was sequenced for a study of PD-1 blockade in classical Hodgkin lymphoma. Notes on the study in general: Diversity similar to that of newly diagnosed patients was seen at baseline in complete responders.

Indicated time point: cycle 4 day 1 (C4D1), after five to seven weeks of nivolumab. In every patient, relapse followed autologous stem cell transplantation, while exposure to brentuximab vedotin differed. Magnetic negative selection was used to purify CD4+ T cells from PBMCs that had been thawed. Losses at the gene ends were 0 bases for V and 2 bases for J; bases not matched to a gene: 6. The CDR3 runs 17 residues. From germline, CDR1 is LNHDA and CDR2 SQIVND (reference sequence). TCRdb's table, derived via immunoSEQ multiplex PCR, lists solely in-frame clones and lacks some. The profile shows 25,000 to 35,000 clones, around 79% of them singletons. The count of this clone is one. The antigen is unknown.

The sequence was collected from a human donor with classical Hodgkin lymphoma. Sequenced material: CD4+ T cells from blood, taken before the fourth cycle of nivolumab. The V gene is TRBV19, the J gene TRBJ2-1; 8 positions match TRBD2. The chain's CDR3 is CASSIEASGFTYNEQFF. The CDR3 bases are TGTGCCAGTAGTATAGAGGCTAGCGGGTTTACCTACAATGAGCAGTTCTTC.